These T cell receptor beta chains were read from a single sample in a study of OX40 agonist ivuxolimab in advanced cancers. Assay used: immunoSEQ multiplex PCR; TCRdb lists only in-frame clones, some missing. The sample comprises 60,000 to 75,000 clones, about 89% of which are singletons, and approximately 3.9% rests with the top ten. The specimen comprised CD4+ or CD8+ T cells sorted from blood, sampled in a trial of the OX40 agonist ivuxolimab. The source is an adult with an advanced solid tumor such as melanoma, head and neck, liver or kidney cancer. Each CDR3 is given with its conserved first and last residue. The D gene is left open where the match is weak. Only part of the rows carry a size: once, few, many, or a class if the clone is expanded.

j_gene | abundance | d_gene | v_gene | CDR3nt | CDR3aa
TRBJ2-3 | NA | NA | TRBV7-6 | TGTGCCAGCAGCTTAGCAGGGGTGTTTGGCACAGATACGCAGTATTTT | CASSLAGVFGTDTQYF
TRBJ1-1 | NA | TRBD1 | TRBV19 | TGTGCCAGTAGTATTCCGGGACAGTTGATGAACACTGAAGCTTTCTTT | CASSIPGQLMNTEAFF
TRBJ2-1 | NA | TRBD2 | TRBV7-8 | TGTGCCAGCAGCTTAGGTCTAGCGGGTTACAATGAGCAGTTCTTC | CASSLGLAGYNEQFF
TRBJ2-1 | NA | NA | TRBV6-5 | TGTGCCAGCAGTTATCGGGCTTACAATGAGCAGTTCTTC | CASSYRAYNEQFF
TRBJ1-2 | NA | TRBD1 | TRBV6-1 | TGTGCCAGCAGTGTAGGAGGGGGCGCCTATGGCTACACCTTC | CASSVGGGAYGYTF
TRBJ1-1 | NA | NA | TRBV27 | TGTGCCAGCAGTTTAAGGGATATGAACACTGAAGCTTTCTTT | CASSLRDMNTEAFF
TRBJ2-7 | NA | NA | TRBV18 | TGTGCCAGCTCACCATCGGTGGGCCAGGAGTTTTCCTACGAGCAGTACTTC | CASSPSVGQEFSYEQYF
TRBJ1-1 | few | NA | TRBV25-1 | TGTGCCAGCATGGCGGGGGGCACTGAAGCTTTCTTT | CASMAGGTEAFF
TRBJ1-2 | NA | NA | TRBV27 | TGTGCCAGCAGTTTATACGGGGGCGTCGACTATGGCTACACCTTC | CASSLYGGVDYGYTF
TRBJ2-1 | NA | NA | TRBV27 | TGTGCCAGCAGTTTTGGGGTTTACAATGAGCAGTTCTTC | CASSFGVYNEQFF
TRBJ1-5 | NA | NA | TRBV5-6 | TGTGCCAGCAGTCCCGGGCCAGGCAATCAGCCCCAGCATTTT | CASSPGPGNQPQHF
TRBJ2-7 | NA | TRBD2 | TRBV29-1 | TGCAGCCAACGGTCGGGCGGGGGGGAGTACGAGCAGTACTTC | CSQRSGGGEYEQYF
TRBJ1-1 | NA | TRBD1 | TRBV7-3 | TGTGCCAGCAGCTCCACCGCAGGGGGCGCGGGCCCAGCTTTCTTT | CASSSTAGGAGPAFF
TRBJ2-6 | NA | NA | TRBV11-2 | TGTGCCAGCAGCTTATCCCCTCGGGCCAACGTCCTGACTTTC | CASSLSPRANVLTF
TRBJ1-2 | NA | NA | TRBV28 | TGTGCCAGCAGCTCCCGGCAGACCGGGCCCGGCTACACCTTC | CASSSRQTGPGYTF
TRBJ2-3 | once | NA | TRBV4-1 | TGCGCCAGCAGCCAATTTAGTGCAGATACGCAGTATTTT | CASSQFSADTQYF
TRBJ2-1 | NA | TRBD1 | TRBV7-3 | TGTGCCAGCAGCCTGACAGGGGGAAATGAGCAGTTCTTC | CASSLTGGNEQFF
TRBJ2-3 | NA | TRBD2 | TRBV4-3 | TGCGCCAGCAGCCAAGATCGACTAGCGGGAGACACAGATACGCAGTATTTT | CASSQDRLAGDTDTQYF
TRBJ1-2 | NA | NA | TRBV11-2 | TGTGCCAGCAGCTTAGCCCTGCTATCTAACTATGGCTACACCTTC | CASSLALLSNYGYTF
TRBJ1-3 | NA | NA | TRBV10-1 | TGCGCCAGCAGTGCGGACATTGGAAACACCATATATTTT | CASSADIGNTIYF
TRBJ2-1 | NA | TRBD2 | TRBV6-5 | TGTGCCAGCAGTTACTCCGTGGGACTAGTGACCTATGAGCAGTTCTTC | CASSYSVGLVTYEQFF
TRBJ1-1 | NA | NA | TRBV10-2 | TGCGCCAGCAGTGAGTCGAGGGCAGGGGCTTTCTTT | CASSESRAGAFF
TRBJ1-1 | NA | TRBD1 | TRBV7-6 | TGTGCCAGCAGACCCGGGACAGGGGGCACTGAAGCTTTCTTT | CASRPGTGGTEAFF
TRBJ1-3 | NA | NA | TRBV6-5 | TGTGCCAGCAGACTTTATACAGGCTCTGGAAACACCATATATTTT | CASRLYTGSGNTIYF
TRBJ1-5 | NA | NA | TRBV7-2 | TGTGCCAGCAGCTTATTGGGGGGGGGCAATCAGCCCCAGCATTTT | CASSLLGGGNQPQHF
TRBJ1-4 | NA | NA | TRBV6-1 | TGTGCCAGCAGTGAATTGGTGGGGCGGGAAAAACTGTTTTTT | CASSELVGREKLFF
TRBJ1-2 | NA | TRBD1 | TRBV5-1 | TGCGCCAGCAGCTTGTACGGGCAGGGGGTTACCCTTAACTATGGCTACACCTTC | CASSLYGQGVTLNYGYTF
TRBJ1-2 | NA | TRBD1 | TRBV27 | TGTGCCAGCAGTCTAGGGGGCCTAGACTATGGCTACACCTTC | CASSLGGLDYGYTF
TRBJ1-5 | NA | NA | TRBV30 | TGTGCCTGGAGCGCAAAGTGGGAGGGGGATCAGCCCCAGCATTTT | CAWSAKWEGDQPQHF
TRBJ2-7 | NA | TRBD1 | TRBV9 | TGTGCCAGCAGCCAAGGGACAGGTAGAGTTTACGAGCAGTACTTC | CASSQGTGRVYEQYF
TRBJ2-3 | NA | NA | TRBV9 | TGTGCCAGCAGCCGGGGGACCAGCCCAGATACGCAGTATTTT | CASSRGTSPDTQYF
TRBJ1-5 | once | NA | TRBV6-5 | TGTGCCAGCAGAAATCATATCAGGTCCCAGCATTTT | CASRNHIRSQHF
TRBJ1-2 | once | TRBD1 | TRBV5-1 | TGCGCCAGCAGCTTTATGGGACAGGGGGCCGGTGGCTACACCTTC | CASSFMGQGAGGYTF